What follows is one TCR beta chain and its context. Its specificity is unknown. The V gene's germline CDR1 is SGHNT and CDR2 YYREEE (reference sequence). The CDR3 is made up of 15 amino acids. The V segment lost 4 bases and the J segment 9 bases; nucleotides outside the gene matches: 12. The source of the sample is a study of cytomegalovirus exposure and HLA in healthy donors. Whole-study results and caveats: The authors considered a cluster of highly shared sequence variants likely to be a sequencing artifact. Cytomegalovirus status was reportedly diagnosed by the classifier with high specificity and sensitivity.

The primer mix had 60 Vbeta and 13 Jbeta primers. The data were produced by immunoSEQ multiplex PCR, yet TCRdb's version contains in-frame clones alone and is incomplete. The table has more than 70,000 clones, over 70% seen once; the top ten hold roughly 2%. The source material was PBMCs. This TCR was sampled from a boy between 10 and 17 years old in good health and CMV-seronegative. V is TRBV5-4 and J is TRBJ2-1, with 8 bases lining up with TRBD2. CDR3 sequence (DNA): TGTGCCAGCAGCCACGTCGGGGGGGCGCGAGGTGAGCAGTTCTTC. Translation gives CASSHVGGARGEQFF.